The 21 T cell receptor beta chains below all came from one sample that was sequenced in a study of radiotherapy plus CTLA-4 blockade in lung cancer. Assay used: immunoSEQ multiplex PCR; TCRdb lists only in-frame clones, some missing. This table has over 100,000 clones, 85% to 90% appearing once. Sequencing used peripheral blood, obtained from a patient treated with radiotherapy plus ipilimumab. All receptors derive from a human donor with non-small cell lung cancer that progressed on radiotherapy plus ipilimumab.

The rearrangement joins TRBV10-1 to TRBJ2-1; 7 nucleotides align to TRBD2. Losses at the gene ends were 3 bases for V and 9 bases for J; bases not matched to a gene: 5. CDR1 is WNHNN and CDR2 is SYGVQD in the germline V gene (reference sequence). CDR3 length equals 13 residues. The CDR3 nucleotides read TGCGCCAGCAGTGAAACTAGCGCGGGTGAGCAGTTCTTC. It translates to CASSETSAGEQFF.

The chain's CDR3 is CASSYGVSSYEQYF. Here the CDR3 DNA reads TGTGCCAGCAGTTACGGGGTAAGCTCCTACGAGCAGTACTTC. The chain links TRBV6-5 to TRBJ2-7; D remains unclear. The V end lost 2 bases, the J end lost 0 bases, and 8 bases lay between the germline ends. CDR3 length equals 14 residues. CDR1 and CDR2 from the germline V gene are MNHEY and SVGAGI.

The rearrangement links TRBV10-3 to TRBJ2-7; maybe TRBD2 (5 bases). The CDR3 covers 15 residues. The ends were cut back, 0 bases at V and 5 bases at J, with 14 bases in the middle. The V gene's germline CDR1 is ENHRY and CDR2 SYGVKD. The CDR3 loop is CAISESWSEGHEQYF. Here the CDR3 DNA reads TGTGCCATCAGTGAGTCGTGGTCCGAGGGCCACGAGCAGTACTTC.

The rearrangement links TRBV4-1 to TRBJ2-5; D is perhaps TRBD2 (5 bases). The CDR3 contains 14 residues. Trimming removed 3 bases from V and 4 bases from J, with 12 bases in between. CDR1 is MGHRA and CDR2 is YSYEKL in the germline V gene. The CDR3 spells CASSQIAGGETQYF. The CDR3 nucleotides are TGCGCCAGCAGCCAGATTGCAGGAGGAGAGACCCAGTACTTC.

CDR3 residues: CATSRDRSEQYF. The CDR3 nucleotides read TGTGCCACCAGCAGAGATCGGAGCGAGCAGTACTTC. This chain uses TRBV15 with TRBJ2-7, with D unclear. Germline V gene sequence: CDR1 LNHNV, CDR2 YYDKDF (reference sequence). Trimming removed 0 bases at V and 6 bases at J, with 6 bases between. The CDR3 runs to 12 residues.

The chain carries TRBV5-1 and TRBJ2-2; 7 positions agree with TRBD1. Trimming cost V 4 bases and J 3 bases; bases outside gene matches: 9. Germline V gives CDR1 SGHRS, CDR2 YFSETQ. The CDR3 has 16 residues. The CDR3 loop is CASSDRQGSYTGELFF. The DNA of the CDR3 is TGCGCCAGCAGCGACCGACAGGGATCTTACACCGGGGAGCTGTTTTTT. Full variable domain (remainder filled in from reference TRBV5-1 and TRBJ2-2): KAGVTQTPRYLIKTRGQQVTLSCSPISGHRSVSWYQQTPGQGLQFLFEYFSETQRNKGNFPGRFSGRQFSNSRSEMNVSTLELGDSALYLCASSDRQGSYTGELFFGEGSRLTVL.

The V call is TRBV18, the J call TRBJ2-1; 14 nucleotides match TRBD2. Per the germline V gene, CDR1 is KGHSH and CDR2 is LQKENI. Trimming removed 0 bases from V and 5 bases from J; junction bases left unmatched: 6. The CDR3 sequence is 18 residues long. The CDR3 loop is CASSPPWTSGRNDNEQFF. The CDR3 DNA is TGTGCCAGCTCACCACCATGGACTAGCGGGAGGAATGACAATGAGCAGTTCTTC.

This clone was counted once. The chain employs TRBV5-4 and TRBJ1-1; D is undetermined. This CDR3 comprises 13 residues. CDR1 is SGHNT, CDR2 YYREEE, per germline (reference sequence). V was shortened by 5 bases and J by 1 base, with 9 bases between the two germline ends. The CDR3 is CASREERNTEAFF. CDR3 nucleotide sequence: TGTGCCAGCAGGGAAGAGAGGAACACTGAAGCTTTCTTT. The full variable domain, with the rest looked up from reference TRBV5-4 and TRBJ1-1, is ETGVTQSPTHLIKTRGQQVTLRCSSQSGHNTVSWYQQALGQGPQFIFQYYREEENGRGNFPPRFSGLQFPNYSSELNVNALELDDSALYLCASREERNTEAFFGQGTRLTVV.

The chain is built from TRBV11-2 and TRBJ2-2, with 8 bases fitting TRBD2. The CDR3 contains 16 residues. Germline assignment: CDR1 SGHAT and CDR2 FQNNGV. V shed 3 bases, J shed 5 bases, and the junction held 8 bases outside the gene matches. CDR3 loop: CASSFLSAGDTGELFF. The CDR3 coding sequence is TGTGCCAGCAGCTTCCTATCAGCGGGAGATACCGGGGAGCTGTTTTTT.

J is TRBJ2-1 and V is TRBV5-1; TRBD2 might be the D (6 bases). CDR3 length: 14 amino acids. V gave up 4 bases and J gave up 2 bases, with 10 bases separating them. The germline V gene encodes CDR1 SGHRS and CDR2 YFSETQ. The CDR3 nucleotides are TGCGCCAGCAGCCTAGCGCAGACCTACAATGAGCAGTTCTTC. It translates to CASSLAQTYNEQFF.

The chain is built from TRBV15 and TRBJ1-2, with unresolved D. V was shortened by 0 bases and J by 3 bases, with 8 bases between the two germline ends. Germline CDR1 and CDR2: LNHNV and YYDKDF (reference sequence). The CDR3 has 14 amino acids. The CDR3 reads CATSRDHADYGYTF. The CDR3 nucleotides are TGTGCCACCAGCAGAGATCATGCAGACTATGGCTACACCTTC.

The CDR3 DNA is TGTGCCTGGAGTGTACTAGGGAGCAATCAGCCCCAGCATTTT. Translation: CAWSVLGSNQPQHF. This rearrangement joins TRBV30 to TRBJ1-5, with D unclear. Germline V gene lookup returns CDR1 GTSNPN and CDR2 SVGIG (reference sequence). The CDR3 has 14 residues. V dropped 0 bases and J dropped 1 base, with 7 bases sitting between them.

This clone was detected once. V is TRBV2 and J is TRBJ1-6; tentative D call: TRBD1 (6 bases). Germline V gives CDR1 SNHLY, CDR2 FYNNEI. This CDR3 comprises 15 residues. V shed 7 bases and J shed 3 bases, with 13 bases lying between them. The CDR3, as DNA: TGTGCCAGCAAAGACCTCAGGGGCTATAATTCACCCCTCCACTTT. Translated: CASKDLRGYNSPLHF. The full variable domain, with the rest looked up from reference TRBV2 and TRBJ1-6, is EPEVTQTPSHQVTQMGQEVILRCVPISNHLYFYWYRQILGQKVEFLVSFYNNEISEKSEIFDDQFSVERPDGSNFTLKIRSTKLEDSAMYFCASKDLRGYNSPLHFGNGTRLTVT.

This clone was picked up one time. The J gene is TRBJ2-7, the V gene TRBV5-1, with 8 bases identical to TRBD2. The trim removed 4 bases at V and 4 bases at J, leaving 7 bases unmatched. The germline gives CDR1 SGHRS, CDR2 YFSETQ. This CDR3 contains 14 residues. The CDR3 here is CASSAGRAVYEQYF. CDR3 nucleotide sequence: TGCGCCAGCAGCGCCGGGAGGGCCGTTTACGAGCAGTACTTC.

This clone was observed once. The V and J genes are TRBV18 and TRBJ1-1; D not certain. Germline V gene data show CDR1 as KGHSH and CDR2 as LQKENI. This CDR3 has 12 residues. V was cut by 2 bases and J by 11 bases, with 12 bases left in between. The CDR3: CASSPGMGSAFF. CDR3 in DNA: TGTGCCAGCTCACCAGGGATGGGGTCTGCTTTCTTT.

The genes are TRBV11-2 and TRBJ2-5; D may be TRBD1 (7 bases). With 1 base removed from V and 3 bases from J, the gap between germline ends came to 12 bases. Germline V gives CDR1 SGHAT, CDR2 FQNNGV. This CDR3 is built from 15 residues. CDR3 in DNA: TGTGCCAGCAGCTTAGGTCTCAGGGGGGAAGAGACCCAGTACTTC. This encodes CASSLGLRGEETQYF.

This chain uses TRBV2 with TRBJ1-4; D is possibly TRBD1 (6 bases). Trimming left V 1 base short and J 7 bases short, with 16 bases between. Germline V lookup: CDR1 SNHLY, CDR2 FYNNEI. The CDR3 covers 16 residues. In nucleotides, the CDR3 is TGTGCCAGCAGTGAAGACCTGGGGGCTCGTGTTGAAAAACTGTTTTTT. The encoded protein is CASSEDLGARVEKLFF.

This rearrangement joins TRBV27 to TRBJ2-7; 7 bases align to TRBD2. Germline V lookup: CDR1 MNHEY, CDR2 SMNVEV (reference sequence). V shed 0 bases, J shed 3 bases, and the junction held 8 bases outside the gene matches. This CDR3 is 16 amino acids long. The CDR3 region has the DNA TGTGCCAGCAGTTTATCGGGCGGGGGTGTGCGCTACGAGCAGTACTTC. Its translation is CASSLSGGGVRYEQYF.

This chain joins TRBV2 and TRBJ2-1; TRBD2 matches 13 bases. In germline, CDR1 is SNHLY, CDR2 FYNNEI. The CDR3 has 14 residues. The V gene end was trimmed by 8 bases and the J gene end by 8 bases; junction bases not matched to a gene: 6. DNA for the CDR3: TGTGCCAGCCGTCCGGGACTAGCGGGATATGAGCAGTTCTTC. Translating gives CASRPGLAGYEQFF.

The V call is TRBV6-1, the J call TRBJ2-4; 11 bases are shared with TRBD1. J was trimmed by 1 base and V by 7 bases; bases with no gene match: 3. CDR3 size: 15 residues. CDR1 is MNHNS and CDR2 is SASEGT in the germline V gene. CDR3 in DNA: TGTGCCAGCATAGGACAGGGGGCTGCCAAAAACATTCAGTACTTC. Translating gives CASIGQGAAKNIQYF.

V usage is TRBV28 and J usage is TRBJ1-1; no firm D call. Trimming removed 7 bases from V and 7 bases from J, with 10 bases in between. Looked up from germline, CDR1 is MDHEN and CDR2 is SYDVKM. The CDR3 is made up of 11 amino acids. CDR3 sequence (DNA): TGTGCCAGCAAGGAATTTGGTGAAGCTTTCTTT. Protein sequence: CASKEFGEAFF.